Listed below are T cell receptor beta chains from one sample, sequenced in a study of technical replicates of blood from four donors. Some clones are missing from TCRdb's copy, which holds only in-frame ones; the method was immunoSEQ multiplex PCR. The table lists around 80,000 clones, over 75% of them singletons. Sequenced material: T cells isolated from PBMCs. These receptor sequences come from a human donor in good health. Each CDR3 is given with its conserved first and last residue. The order of the fields is clone size, J gene, V gene, D gene, CDR3 DNA, CDR3 protein. The D gene is left open where the match is weak. Size is omitted from some rows. Given values are once, few, many or a class for expanded clones.

- | TRBJ2-2 | TRBV11-2 | - | TGTGCCAGCAGCCTACGATGGGAGACCGGGGAGCTGTTTTTT | CASSLRWETGELFF
- | TRBJ1-5 | TRBV28 | TRBD1 | TGTGCCAGCAGTATGGACAGGGGGCGTTTCAATCAGCCCCAGCATTTT | CASSMDRGRFNQPQHF
- | TRBJ1-2 | TRBV11-2 | TRBD1 | TGTGCCAGCAGCTCCTCGACAGGGTCTTATGGCTACACCTTC | CASSSSTGSYGYTF
- | TRBJ2-1 | TRBV7-9 | - | TGTGCCAGCAGCGCCTACTCTTGGGGGCTAGCGGAGAACAATGAGCAGTTCTTC | CASSAYSWGLAENNEQFF
once | TRBJ1-2 | TRBV29-1 | - | TGCAGCGTTGAAGTATTTGGGGGGGCCATCTATGGCTACACCTTC | CSVEVFGGAIYGYTF
- | TRBJ1-1 | TRBV6-5 | - | TGTGCCAGCAGTTCATCACTCACGAACACTGAAGCTTTCTTT | CASSSSLTNTEAFF
once | TRBJ2-7 | TRBV2 | TRBD1 | TGTGCCAGCAGCAATCCGGGACAGGGAAGTGCCGACGAGCAGTACTTC | CASSNPGQGSADEQYF
once | TRBJ1-1 | TRBV6-5 | TRBD1 | TGTGCCAGCAGGGGACAGGGGTATACTGAAGCTTTCTTT | CASRGQGYTEAFF
- | TRBJ1-3 | TRBV13 | - | TGTGCCAGCAGCCCTCGGCGGATCTCTGGAAACACCATATATTTT | CASSPRRISGNTIYF
- | TRBJ1-5 | TRBV7-2 | - | TGTGCCAGCAGCTTAGAAGGGGCCCGGCCCTGGCAGCCCCAGCATTTT | CASSLEGARPWQPQHF
- | TRBJ2-7 | TRBV5-1 | - | TGCGCCAGCAGCCTCCAGACTAGTTCGTCACACGAGCAGTACTTC | CASSLQTSSSHEQYF
- | TRBJ1-1 | TRBV28 | - | TGTGCCAGCAGTGTAGGGACTCTGAACACTGAAGCTTTCTTT | CASSVGTLNTEAFF
- | TRBJ2-5 | TRBV30 | TRBD2 | TGTGCCTGGGGACTAGCGGGAGCTGGGACCCAGTACTTC | CAWGLAGAGTQYF
once | TRBJ2-7 | TRBV6-4 | - | TGTGCCAGCAGTGACTCAGGAGCTACCCACTACTACTACTACGAGCAGTACTTC | CASSDSGATHYYYYEQYF
- | TRBJ1-4 | TRBV5-4 | TRBD1 | TGTGCCAGCAGCAAGGGGGCAGCTAATGAAAAACTGTTTTTT | CASSKGAANEKLFF
- | TRBJ2-1 | TRBV7-7 | TRBD2 | TGTGCCAGCAGCCTTAGCGGGGACCCTGAGCAGTTCTTC | CASSLSGDPEQFF
- | TRBJ2-5 | TRBV13 | TRBD1 | TGTGCCAGCAGCTCACAGGGGAAGTCAGGAGAGACCCAGTACTTC | CASSSQGKSGETQYF
few | TRBJ1-1 | TRBV5-6 | - | TGTGCCAGCAGCTGGGGAGGGAGCACTGAAGCTTTCTTT | CASSWGGSTEAFF
- | TRBJ1-2 | TRBV7-2 | TRBD1 | TGTGCCAGCAACCCCACAGGGGGCCATGGCTACACCTTC | CASNPTGGHGYTF
- | TRBJ2-5 | TRBV27 | - | TGTGCCAGCAGTTTATCCAAAATAGAGACCCAGTACTTC | CASSLSKIETQYF
- | TRBJ2-7 | TRBV2 | TRBD1 | TGTGCCAGCAGGGCACAGGGGGCGCAACGCGAGCAGTACTTC | CASRAQGAQREQYF
- | TRBJ1-5 | TRBV13 | - | TGTGCCAGCAGCTTAGGGGCAGGTGGCAATCAGCCCCAGCATTTT | CASSLGAGGNQPQHF
- | TRBJ2-1 | TRBV29-1 | TRBD1 | TGCAGCGTTTACCGGGACAGGGCCTACAATGAGCAGTTCTTC | CSVYRDRAYNEQFF
- | TRBJ2-3 | TRBV19 | TRBD1 | TGTGCCAGTAGTACCCTACAGGGGCCAGATACGCAGTATTTT | CASSTLQGPDTQYF
once | TRBJ1-1 | TRBV4-3 | - | TGCGCCAGCAGCCACCCTCAGGACAGTCCCATTATGAACACTGAAGCTTTCTTT | CASSHPQDSPIMNTEAFF
- | TRBJ2-4 | TRBV2 | TRBD1 | TGTGCCAGCAGTGTTCAGGGACAGGCAAACCGGGTAGGGAAAAACATTCAGTACTTC | CASSVQGQANRVGKNIQYF
- | TRBJ2-1 | TRBV27 | - | TGTGCCAGCGGCGTTTGGGGCATGGGGCAGTTCTTC | CASGVWGMGQFF
- | TRBJ1-1 | TRBV5-4 | - | TGTGCCAGCAGCCGGCGGGAAGGCGGGTTTACTGAAGCTTTCTTT | CASSRREGGFTEAFF
- | TRBJ2-2 | TRBV18 | - | TGTGCCAGCTCACCACCTTACGGGGGAGAGAACACCGGGGAGCTGTTTTTT | CASSPPYGGENTGELFF